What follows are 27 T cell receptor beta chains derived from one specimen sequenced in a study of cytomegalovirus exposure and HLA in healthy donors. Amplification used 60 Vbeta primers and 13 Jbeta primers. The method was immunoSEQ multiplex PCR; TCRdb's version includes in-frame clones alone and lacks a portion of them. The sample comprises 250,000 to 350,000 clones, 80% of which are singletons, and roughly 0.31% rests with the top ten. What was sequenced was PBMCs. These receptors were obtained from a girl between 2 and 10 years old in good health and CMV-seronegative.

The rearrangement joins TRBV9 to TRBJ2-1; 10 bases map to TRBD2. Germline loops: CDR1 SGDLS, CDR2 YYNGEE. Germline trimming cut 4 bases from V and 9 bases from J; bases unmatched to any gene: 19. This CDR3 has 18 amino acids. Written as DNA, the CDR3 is TGTGCCAGCAGCCCTACCTTCTATCAGCGGGGGGGCCAGGGTGAGCAGTTCTTC. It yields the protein CASSPTFYQRGGQGEQFF.

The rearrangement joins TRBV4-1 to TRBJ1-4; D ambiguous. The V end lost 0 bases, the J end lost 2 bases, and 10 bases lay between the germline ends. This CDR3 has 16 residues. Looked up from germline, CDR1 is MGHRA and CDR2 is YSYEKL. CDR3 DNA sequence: TGCGCCAGCAGCCAAGACCCAGGAAGGACTAATGAAAAACTGTTTTTT. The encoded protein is CASSQDPGRTNEKLFF.

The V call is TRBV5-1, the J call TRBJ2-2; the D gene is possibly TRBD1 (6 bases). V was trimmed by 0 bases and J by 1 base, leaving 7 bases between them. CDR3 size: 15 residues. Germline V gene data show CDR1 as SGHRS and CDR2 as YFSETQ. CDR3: CASSLADRNTGELFF. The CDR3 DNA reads TGCGCCAGCAGCTTGGCGGACAGGAACACCGGGGAGCTGTTTTTT.

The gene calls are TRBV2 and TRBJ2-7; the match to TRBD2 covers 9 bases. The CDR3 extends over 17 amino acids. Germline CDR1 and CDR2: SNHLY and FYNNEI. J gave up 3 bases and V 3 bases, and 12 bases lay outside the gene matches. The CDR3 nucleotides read TGTGCCAGCAGTGACAAAGGGCGGGAGGGCCGCCTCTACGAGCAGTACTTC. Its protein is CASSDKGREGRLYEQYF.

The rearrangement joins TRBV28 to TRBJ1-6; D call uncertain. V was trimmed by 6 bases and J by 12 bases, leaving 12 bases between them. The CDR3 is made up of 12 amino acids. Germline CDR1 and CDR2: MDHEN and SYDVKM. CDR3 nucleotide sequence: TGTGCCAGCAGCGAAGGGAGTTTACCCCTCCACTTT. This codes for CASSEGSLPLHF.

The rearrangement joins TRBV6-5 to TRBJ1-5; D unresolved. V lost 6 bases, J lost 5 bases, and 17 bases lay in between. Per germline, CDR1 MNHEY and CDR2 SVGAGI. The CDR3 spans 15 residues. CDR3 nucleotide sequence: TGTGCCAGCAGACCGGGTTTAGTCCCGGATCAGCCCCAGCATTTT. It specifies CASRPGLVPDQPQHF.

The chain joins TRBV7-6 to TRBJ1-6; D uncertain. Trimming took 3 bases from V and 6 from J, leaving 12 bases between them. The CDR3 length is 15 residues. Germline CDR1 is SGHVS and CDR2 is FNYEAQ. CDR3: CASSLRQLVNSPLHF. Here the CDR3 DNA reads TGTGCCAGCAGCTTGAGGCAGTTGGTTAATTCACCCCTCCACTTT.

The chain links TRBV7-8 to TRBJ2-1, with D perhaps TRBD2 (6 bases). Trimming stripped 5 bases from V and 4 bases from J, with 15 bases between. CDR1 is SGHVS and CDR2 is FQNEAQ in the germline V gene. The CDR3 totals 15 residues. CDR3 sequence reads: CASSERARRYNEQFF. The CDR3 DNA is TGTGCCAGCAGCGAGCGGGCCCGGAGGTACAATGAGCAGTTCTTC.

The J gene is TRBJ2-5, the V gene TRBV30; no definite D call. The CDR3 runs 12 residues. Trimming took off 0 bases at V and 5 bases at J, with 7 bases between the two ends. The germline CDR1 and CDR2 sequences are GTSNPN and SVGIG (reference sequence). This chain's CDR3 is CAWSVALETQYF. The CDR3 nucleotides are TGTGCCTGGAGTGTAGCCCTGGAGACCCAGTACTTC.

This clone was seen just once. CDR3 in DNA: TGTGCCAGCAGCGGAGTGGAAGCCTATGGCTACACCTTC. It translates to CASSGVEAYGYTF. V is TRBV2 and J is TRBJ1-2; D uncertain. The CDR3 is made up of 13 amino acids. In germline, CDR1 is SNHLY, CDR2 FYNNEI. The V end was cut by 6 bases, the J end by 4 bases, with 12 bases between. The whole variable domain, filled in from reference TRBV2 and TRBJ1-2, reads EPEVTQTPSHQVTQMGQEVILRCVPISNHLYFYWYRQILGQKVEFLVSFYNNEISEKSEIFDDQFSVERPDGSNFTLKIRSTKLEDSAMYFCASSGVEAYGYTFGSGTRLTVV.

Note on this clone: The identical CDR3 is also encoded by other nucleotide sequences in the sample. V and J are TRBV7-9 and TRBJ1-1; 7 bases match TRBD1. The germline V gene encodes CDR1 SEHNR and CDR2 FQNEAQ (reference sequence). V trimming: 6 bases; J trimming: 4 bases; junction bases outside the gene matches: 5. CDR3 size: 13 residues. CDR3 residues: CASRPRQGTEAFF. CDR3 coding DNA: TGTGCCAGCAGACCTAGACAGGGCACTGAAGCTTTCTTT.

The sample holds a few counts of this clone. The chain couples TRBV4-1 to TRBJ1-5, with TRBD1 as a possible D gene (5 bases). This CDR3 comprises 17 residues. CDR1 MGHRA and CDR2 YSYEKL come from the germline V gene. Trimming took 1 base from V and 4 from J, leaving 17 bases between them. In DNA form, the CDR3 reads TGCGCCAGCAGCCAAGGTCCTCTAGGGGCGCCGAATCAGCCCCAGCATTTT. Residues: CASSQGPLGAPNQPQHF.

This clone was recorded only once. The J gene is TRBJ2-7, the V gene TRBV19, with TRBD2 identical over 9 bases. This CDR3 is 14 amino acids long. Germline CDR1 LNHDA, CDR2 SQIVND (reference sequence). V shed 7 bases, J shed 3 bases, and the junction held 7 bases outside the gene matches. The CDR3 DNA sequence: TGTGCCAGTACTCCGGGACTAGCTGTCTACGAGCAGTACTTC. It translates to CASTPGLAVYEQYF.

The CDR3 nucleotides are TGTGCCAGCAGCGCCCAGGGAGGCGAGCAGTACTTC. Encoded protein: CASSAQGGEQYF. The gene calls are TRBV7-9 and TRBJ2-7; tentative D call: TRBD2 (6 bases). V was cut by 5 bases and J by 6 bases, with 11 bases left in between. The CDR3 runs to 12 residues. Germline V gene sequence: CDR1 SEHNR, CDR2 FQNEAQ (reference sequence).

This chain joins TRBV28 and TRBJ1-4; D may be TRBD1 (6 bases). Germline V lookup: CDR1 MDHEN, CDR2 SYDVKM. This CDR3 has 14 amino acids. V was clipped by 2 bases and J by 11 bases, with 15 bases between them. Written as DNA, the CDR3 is TGTGCCAGCAGTTTAGAGGGGGTGAAGGTGAAACTGTTTTTT. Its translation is CASSLEGVKVKLFF.

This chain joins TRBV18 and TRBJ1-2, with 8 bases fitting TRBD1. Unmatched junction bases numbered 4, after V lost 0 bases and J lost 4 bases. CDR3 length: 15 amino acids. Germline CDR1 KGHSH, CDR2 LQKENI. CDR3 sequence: CASSPPVQGGYGYTF. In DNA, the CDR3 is TGTGCCAGCTCACCACCGGTACAGGGGGGCTATGGCTACACCTTC.

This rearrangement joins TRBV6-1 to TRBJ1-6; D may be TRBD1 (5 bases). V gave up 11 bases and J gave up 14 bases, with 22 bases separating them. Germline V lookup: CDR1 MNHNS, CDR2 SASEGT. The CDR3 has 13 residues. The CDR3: CAGSNQGSWTLHF. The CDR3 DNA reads TGTGCCGGAAGTAATCAGGGATCCTGGACCCTCCACTTT.

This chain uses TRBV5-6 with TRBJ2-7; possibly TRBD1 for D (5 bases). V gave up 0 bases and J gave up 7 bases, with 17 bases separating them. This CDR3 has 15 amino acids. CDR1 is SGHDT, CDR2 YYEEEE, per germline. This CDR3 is CASSLVQGPVGEQYF. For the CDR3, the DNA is TGTGCCAGCAGCTTGGTTCAGGGCCCGGTGGGGGAGCAGTACTTC.

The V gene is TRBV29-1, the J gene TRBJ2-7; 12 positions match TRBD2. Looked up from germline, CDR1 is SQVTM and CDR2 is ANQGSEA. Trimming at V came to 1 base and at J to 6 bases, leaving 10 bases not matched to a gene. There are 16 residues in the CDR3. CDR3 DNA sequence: TGCAGCGTTGAAGTTCGACTAGCGGGAGTTAGTCGCGAGCAGTACTTC. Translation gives CSVEVRLAGVSREQYF.

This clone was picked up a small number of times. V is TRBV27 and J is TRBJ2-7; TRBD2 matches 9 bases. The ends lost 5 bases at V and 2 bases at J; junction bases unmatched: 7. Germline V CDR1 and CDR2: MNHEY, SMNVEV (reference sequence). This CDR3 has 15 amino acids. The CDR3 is CASSAGGGGAYEQYF. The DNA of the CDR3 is TGTGCCAGCAGTGCCGGCGGGGGGGGAGCCTACGAGCAGTACTTC.

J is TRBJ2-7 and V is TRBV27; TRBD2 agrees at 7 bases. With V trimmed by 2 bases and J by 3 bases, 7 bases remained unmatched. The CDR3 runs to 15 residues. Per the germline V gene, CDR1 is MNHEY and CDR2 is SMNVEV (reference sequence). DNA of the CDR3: TGTGCCAGCAGTTTAATTAACGGGGAGGGCTACGAGCAGTACTTC. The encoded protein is CASSLINGEGYEQYF.

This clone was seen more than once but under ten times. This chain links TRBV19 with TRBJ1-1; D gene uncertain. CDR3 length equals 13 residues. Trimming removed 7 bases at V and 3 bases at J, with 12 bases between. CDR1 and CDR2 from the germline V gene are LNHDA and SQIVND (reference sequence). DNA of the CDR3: TGTGCCAGTATCCCAGCCGGGTACACTGAAGCTTTCTTT. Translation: CASIPAGYTEAFF. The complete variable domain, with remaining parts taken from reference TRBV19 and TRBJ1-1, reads DGGITQSPKYLFRKEGQNVTLSCEQNLNHDAMYWYRQDPGQGLRLIYYSQIVNDFQKGDIAEGYSVSREKKESFPLTVTSAQKNPTAFYLCASIPAGYTEAFFGQGTRLTVV.

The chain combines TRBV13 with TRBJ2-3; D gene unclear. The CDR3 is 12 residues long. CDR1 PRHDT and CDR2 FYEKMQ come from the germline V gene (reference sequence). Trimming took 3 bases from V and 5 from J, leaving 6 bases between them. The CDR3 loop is CASSLSGDTQYF. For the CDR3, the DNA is TGTGCCAGCAGCTTGTCCGGAGATACGCAGTATTTT.

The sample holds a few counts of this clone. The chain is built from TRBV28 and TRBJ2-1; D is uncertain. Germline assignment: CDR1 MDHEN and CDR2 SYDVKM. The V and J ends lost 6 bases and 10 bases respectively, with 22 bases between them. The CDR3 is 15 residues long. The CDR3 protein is CASSWVDPPLEEQFF. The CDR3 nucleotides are TGTGCCAGCAGCTGGGTTGACCCCCCTCTAGAAGAGCAGTTCTTC.

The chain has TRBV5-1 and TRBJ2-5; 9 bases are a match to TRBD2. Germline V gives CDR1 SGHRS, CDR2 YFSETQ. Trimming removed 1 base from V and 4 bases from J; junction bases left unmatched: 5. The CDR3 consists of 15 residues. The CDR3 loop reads CASSLSALAGETQYF. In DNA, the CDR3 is TGCGCCAGCAGCTTGTCGGCACTAGCGGGAGAGACCCAGTACTTC. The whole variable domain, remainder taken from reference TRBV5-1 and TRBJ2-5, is KAGVTQTPRYLIKTRGQQVTLSCSPISGHRSVSWYQQTPGQGLQFLFEYFSETQRNKGNFPGRFSGRQFSNSRSEMNVSTLELGDSALYLCASSLSALAGETQYFGPGTRLLVL.

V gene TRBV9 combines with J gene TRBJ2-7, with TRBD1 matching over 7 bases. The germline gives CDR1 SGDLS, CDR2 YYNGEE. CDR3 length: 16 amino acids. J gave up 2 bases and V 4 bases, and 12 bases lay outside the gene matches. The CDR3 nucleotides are TGTGCCAGCAGCACCCGGGACAGCTACTCGACCTACGAGCAGTACTTC. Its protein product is CASSTRDSYSTYEQYF.

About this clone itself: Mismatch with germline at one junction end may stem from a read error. The CDR3 reads CASSWEGGAGELFF. CDR3 nucleotide sequence: TGTGCCAGCAGCTGGGAGGGCGGGGCCGGGGAACTGTTTTTT. V is TRBV5-4 and J is TRBJ2-2; 7 bases agree with TRBD2. Germline V gene lookup returns CDR1 SGHNT and CDR2 YYREEE (reference sequence). The CDR3 is made up of 14 amino acids. The full variable domain, rest sourced from reference TRBV5-4 and TRBJ2-2, is ETGVTQSPTHLIKTRGQQVTLRCSSQSGHNTVSWYQQALGQGPQFIFQYYREEENGRGNFPPRFSGLQFPNYSSELNVNALELDDSALYLCASSWEGGAGELFFGEGSRLTVL.